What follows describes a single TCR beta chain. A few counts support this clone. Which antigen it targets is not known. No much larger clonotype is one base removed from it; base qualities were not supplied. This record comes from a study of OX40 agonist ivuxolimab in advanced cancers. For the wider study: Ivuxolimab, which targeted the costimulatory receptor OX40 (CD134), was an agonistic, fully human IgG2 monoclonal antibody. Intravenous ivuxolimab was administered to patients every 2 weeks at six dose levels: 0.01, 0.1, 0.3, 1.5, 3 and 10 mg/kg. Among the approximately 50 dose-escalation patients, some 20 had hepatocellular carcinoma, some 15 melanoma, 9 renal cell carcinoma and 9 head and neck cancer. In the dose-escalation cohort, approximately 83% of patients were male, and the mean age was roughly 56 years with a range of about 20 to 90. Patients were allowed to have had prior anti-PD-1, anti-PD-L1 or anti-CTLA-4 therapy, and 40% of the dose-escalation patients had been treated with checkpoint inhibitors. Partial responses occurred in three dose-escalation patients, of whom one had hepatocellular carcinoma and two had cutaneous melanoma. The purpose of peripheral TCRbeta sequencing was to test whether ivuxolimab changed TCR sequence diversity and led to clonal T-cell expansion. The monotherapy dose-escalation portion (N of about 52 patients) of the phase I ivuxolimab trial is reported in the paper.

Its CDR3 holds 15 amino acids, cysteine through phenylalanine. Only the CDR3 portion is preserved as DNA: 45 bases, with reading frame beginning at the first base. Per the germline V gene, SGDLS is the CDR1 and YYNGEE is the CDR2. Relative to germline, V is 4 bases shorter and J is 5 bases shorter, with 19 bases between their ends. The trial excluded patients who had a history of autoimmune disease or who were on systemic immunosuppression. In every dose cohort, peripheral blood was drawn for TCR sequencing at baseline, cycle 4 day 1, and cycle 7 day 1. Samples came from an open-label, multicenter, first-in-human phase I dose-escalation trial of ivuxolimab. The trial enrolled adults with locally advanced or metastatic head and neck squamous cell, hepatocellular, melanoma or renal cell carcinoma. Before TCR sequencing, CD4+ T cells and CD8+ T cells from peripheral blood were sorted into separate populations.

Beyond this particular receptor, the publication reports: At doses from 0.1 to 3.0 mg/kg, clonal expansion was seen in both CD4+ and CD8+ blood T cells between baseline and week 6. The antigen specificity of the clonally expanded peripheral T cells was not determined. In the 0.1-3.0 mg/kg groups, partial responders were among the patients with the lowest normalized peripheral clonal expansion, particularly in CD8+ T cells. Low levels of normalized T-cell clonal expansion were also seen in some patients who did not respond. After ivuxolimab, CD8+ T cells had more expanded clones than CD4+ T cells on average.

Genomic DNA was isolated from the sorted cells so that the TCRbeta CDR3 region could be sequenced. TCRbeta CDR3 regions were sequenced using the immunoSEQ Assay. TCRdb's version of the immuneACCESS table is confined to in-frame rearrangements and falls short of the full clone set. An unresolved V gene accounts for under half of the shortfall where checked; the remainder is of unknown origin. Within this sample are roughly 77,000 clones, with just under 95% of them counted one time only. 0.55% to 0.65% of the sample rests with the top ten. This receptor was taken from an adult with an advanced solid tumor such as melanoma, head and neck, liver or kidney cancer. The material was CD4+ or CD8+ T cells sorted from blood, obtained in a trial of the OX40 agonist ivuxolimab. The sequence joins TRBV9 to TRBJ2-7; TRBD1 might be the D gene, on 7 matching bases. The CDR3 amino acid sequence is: CASSPGGGQLDEQYF. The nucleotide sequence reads TGTGCCAGCAGCCCAGGAGGGGGACAGCTCGACGAGCAGTACTTC. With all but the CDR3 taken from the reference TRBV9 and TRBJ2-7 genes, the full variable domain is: DSGVTQTPKHLITATGQRVTLRCSPRSGDLSVYWYQQSLDQGLQFLIQYYNGEERAKGNILERFSAQQFPDLHSELNLSSLELGDSALYFCASSPGGGQLDEQYFGPGTRLTVT.